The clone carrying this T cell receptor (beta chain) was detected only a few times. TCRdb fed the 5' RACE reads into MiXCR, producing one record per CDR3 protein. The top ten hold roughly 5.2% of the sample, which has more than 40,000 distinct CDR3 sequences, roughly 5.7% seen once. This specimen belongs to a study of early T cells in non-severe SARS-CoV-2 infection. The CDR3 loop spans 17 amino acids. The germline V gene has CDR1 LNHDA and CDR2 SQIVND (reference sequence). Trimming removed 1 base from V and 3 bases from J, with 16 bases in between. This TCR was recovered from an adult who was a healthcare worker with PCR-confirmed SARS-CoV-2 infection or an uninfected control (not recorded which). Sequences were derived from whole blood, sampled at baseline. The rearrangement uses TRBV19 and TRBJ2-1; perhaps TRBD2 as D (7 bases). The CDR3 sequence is CASSIGQAGAIYNEQFF. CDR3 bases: TGTGCCAGTAGTATAGGACAGGCGGGGGCCATCTACAATGAGCAGTTCTTC.